The T cell receptor (beta chain) described here comes from a study of blood T cell repertoires in COVID-19. Assay used: immunoSEQ multiplex PCR; TCRdb lists only in-frame clones, some missing. The sample has around 320,000 clones; 89% are singletons. In germline, CDR1 is LNHNV, CDR2 YYDKDF (reference sequence). The CDR3 is 13 amino acids. V gave up 0 bases and J gave up 4 bases, with 4 bases separating them. The TCR was taken from a woman aged 25 to 39 with COVID-19, enrolled during active disease. The rearrangement uses TRBV15 and TRBJ1-3; unclear D gene. The material sequenced was peripheral blood. The CDR3 DNA reads as TGTGCCACCAGCAGAGACAGGGGAAACACCATATATTTT. Translating gives CATSRDRGNTIYF.